These T cell receptor beta chains were read from a single sample in a study of T cell responses to AZD1222 COVID-19 vaccine. TCRdb's copy holds only in-frame clones and misses some; the assay was immunoSEQ multiplex PCR. The sample contains roughly 180,000 clones, 92% of which appear only once. The sample here was peripheral blood, taken 28 days after the second AZD1222 dose. These receptors originate from an adult who received the AZD1222 COVID-19 vaccine. CDR3s include the opening cysteine and the closing phenylalanine or tryptophan. The order of the fields is V gene, clone size, J gene, D gene, CDR3 protein, CDR3 DNA. The D gene is left open where the match is weak. The size entry is marked missing in some rows and otherwise reads once, few, many or a size class.

V gene: TRBV5-4
clone size: NA
J gene: TRBJ2-1
D gene: TRBD2
CDR3 protein: CASSFPSGTDYNEQFF
CDR3 DNA: TGTGCCAGCAGCTTCCCTAGCGGGACAGACTACAATGAGCAGTTCTTC

V gene: TRBV6-1
clone size: NA
J gene: TRBJ1-1
D gene: NA
CDR3 protein: CASSEIGRRSTEAFF
CDR3 DNA: TGTGCCAGCAGTGAAATTGGGAGAAGGAGCACTGAAGCTTTCTTT

V gene: TRBV3-1/TRBV3-2
clone size: NA
J gene: TRBJ1-2
D gene: NA
CDR3 protein: CASSPPYTF
CDR3 DNA: TGTGCCAGCAGCCCACCCTACACCTTC

V gene: TRBV4-1
clone size: NA
J gene: TRBJ2-7
D gene: TRBD1
CDR3 protein: CASSQERGQVLYEQYF
CDR3 DNA: TGCGCCAGCAGCCAAGAGCGCGGACAGGTGCTCTACGAGCAGTACTTC

V gene: TRBV3-1/TRBV3-2
clone size: NA
J gene: TRBJ1-2
D gene: NA
CDR3 protein: CASSQNVGAHRGYTF
CDR3 DNA: TGTGCCAGCAGCCAAAACGTCGGGGCCCATCGGGGCTACACCTTC

V gene: TRBV9
clone size: NA
J gene: TRBJ2-1
D gene: TRBD1
CDR3 protein: CASSAPGQLWDEQFF
CDR3 DNA: TGTGCCAGCAGCGCCCCGGGACAGCTTTGGGATGAGCAGTTCTTC

V gene: TRBV6-4
clone size: many
J gene: TRBJ2-3
D gene: TRBD2
CDR3 protein: CASSELAGGSDTQYF
CDR3 DNA: TGTGCCAGCAGCGAACTAGCGGGAGGATCAGATACGCAGTATTTT

V gene: TRBV29-1
clone size: NA
J gene: TRBJ1-5
D gene: NA
CDR3 protein: CSVVQDSNQPQHF
CDR3 DNA: TGCAGCGTTGTGCAGGATAGCAATCAGCCCCAGCATTTT

V gene: TRBV5-6
clone size: few
J gene: TRBJ2-5
D gene: NA
CDR3 protein: CASSPLKGGQYF
CDR3 DNA: TGTGCCAGCAGCCCGTTGAAGGGAGGCCAGTACTTC

V gene: TRBV7-9
clone size: NA
J gene: TRBJ1-2
D gene: TRBD1
CDR3 protein: CASSLVRDRGERGYTF
CDR3 DNA: TGTGCCAGCAGCTTAGTTAGGGACAGGGGTGAGAGGGGCTACACCTTC

V gene: TRBV30
clone size: NA
J gene: TRBJ1-2
D gene: NA
CDR3 protein: CAWSGSGWDTRGSFYGYTF
CDR3 DNA: TGTGCCTGGAGTGGTTCGGGGTGGGATACCCGTGGCTCCTTCTATGGCTACACCTTC

V gene: TRBV6-5
clone size: NA
J gene: TRBJ1-1
D gene: NA
CDR3 protein: CASSYQQGWGNTEAFF
CDR3 DNA: TGTGCCAGCAGTTACCAACAGGGATGGGGGAACACTGAAGCTTTCTTT

V gene: TRBV6-6
clone size: NA
J gene: TRBJ1-3
D gene: NA
CDR3 protein: CASIRQRGLGDTIYF
CDR3 DNA: TGTGCCAGCATCCGACAAAGGGGGTTAGGAGACACCATATATTTT

V gene: TRBV28
clone size: NA
J gene: TRBJ2-5
D gene: NA
CDR3 protein: CASTPDRTLQETQYF
CDR3 DNA: TGTGCCAGCACCCCCGACAGGACCCTCCAAGAGACCCAGTACTTC

V gene: TRBV30
clone size: NA
J gene: TRBJ1-2
D gene: NA
CDR3 protein: CAWSQGGRGYTF
CDR3 DNA: TGTGCCTGGAGCCAGGGTGGGCGAGGCTACACCTTC

V gene: TRBV5-6
clone size: NA
J gene: TRBJ2-7
D gene: NA
CDR3 protein: CASSETGSYEQYF
CDR3 DNA: TGTGCCAGCAGCGAGACAGGCTCCTACGAGCAGTACTTC

V gene: TRBV27
clone size: NA
J gene: TRBJ2-2
D gene: NA
CDR3 protein: CASSLVAPDLSNTGELFF
CDR3 DNA: TGTGCCAGCAGTTTAGTAGCCCCGGACCTTTCGAACACCGGGGAGCTGTTTTTT

V gene: TRBV2
clone size: NA
J gene: TRBJ2-1
D gene: TRBD2
CDR3 protein: CASSEWVLAGASGEQFF
CDR3 DNA: TGTGCCAGCAGTGAATGGGTCCTAGCGGGGGCAAGTGGTGAGCAGTTCTTC

V gene: TRBV30
clone size: once
J gene: TRBJ1-2
D gene: NA
CDR3 protein: CAWSVKFGKANYGYTF
CDR3 DNA: TGTGCCTGGAGTGTAAAGTTTGGGAAAGCTAACTATGGCTACACCTTC

V gene: TRBV4-1
clone size: NA
J gene: TRBJ1-2
D gene: NA
CDR3 protein: CASSLEGGLGYTF
CDR3 DNA: TGCGCCAGCAGCCTGGAGGGGGGGCTCGGCTACACCTTC

V gene: TRBV19
clone size: NA
J gene: TRBJ1-5
D gene: NA
CDR3 protein: CASSTSYEEPKQPQHF
CDR3 DNA: TGTGCCAGTAGTACCTCATACGAGGAGCCCAAGCAGCCCCAGCATTTT

V gene: TRBV7-9
clone size: NA
J gene: TRBJ1-2
D gene: NA
CDR3 protein: CASSFGLQAVYGYTF
CDR3 DNA: TGTGCCAGCAGCTTTGGTCTCCAAGCGGTCTATGGCTACACCTTC

V gene: TRBV5-1
clone size: NA
J gene: TRBJ1-2
D gene: NA
CDR3 protein: CASSSGRWAGANYGYTF
CDR3 DNA: TGCGCCAGCAGCTCGGGTCGTTGGGCAGGGGCCAACTATGGCTACACCTTC